This T cell receptor beta chain was observed in a study of CD8 T cells in Susac syndrome. A quantity of about 0.5 to 1 ug RNA underwent reverse transcription using random hexamers. One entry per CDR3 protein, called by TCRdb with MiXCR from the immunoSEQ multiplex PCR reads. Of about 130,000 distinct CDR3 sequences listed, 80% are singletons. Sequencing of TCR beta was carried out in blood CD8+ and CD4+ T cells. Negative isolation yielded CD4+ and CD8+ T cells, and FACS enriched TEMRA cells. The V end was cut by 5 bases, the J end by 8 bases, with 18 bases between. The CDR3 has 14 residues. Germline values: CDR1 SEHNR, CDR2 FQNEAQ (reference sequence). This clonotype was seen once.

The chain is built from TRBV7-9 and TRBJ1-2, with D tentatively TRBD1 (5 bases). This TCR was sampled from a human donor with multiple sclerosis. The sample comprised CD8+ T cells from PBMCs. CDR3 nucleotide sequence: TGTGCCAGCAGCCATTCCGGGACCGTCCTCGGCTACACCTTC. It codes for CASSHSGTVLGYTF.